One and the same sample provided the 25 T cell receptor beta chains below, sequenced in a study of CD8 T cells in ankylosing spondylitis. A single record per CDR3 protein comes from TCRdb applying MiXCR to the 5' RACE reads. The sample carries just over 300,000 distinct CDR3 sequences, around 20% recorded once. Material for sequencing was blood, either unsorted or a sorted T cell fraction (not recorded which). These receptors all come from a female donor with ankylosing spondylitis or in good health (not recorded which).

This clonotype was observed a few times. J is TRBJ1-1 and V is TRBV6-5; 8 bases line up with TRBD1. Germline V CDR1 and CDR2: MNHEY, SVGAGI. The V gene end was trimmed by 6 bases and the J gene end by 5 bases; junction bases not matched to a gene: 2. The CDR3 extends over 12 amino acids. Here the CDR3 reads CASRTGVTEAFF. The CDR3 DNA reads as TGTGCCAGCAGGACAGGGGTTACTGAAGCTTTCTTT.

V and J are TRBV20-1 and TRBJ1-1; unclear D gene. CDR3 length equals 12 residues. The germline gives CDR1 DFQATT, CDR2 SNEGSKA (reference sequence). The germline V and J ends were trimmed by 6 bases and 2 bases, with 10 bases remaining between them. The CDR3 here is CSAIRENTEAFF. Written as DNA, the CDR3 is TGCAGTGCGATCAGAGAAAACACTGAAGCTTTCTTT.

In nucleotides, the CDR3 is TGCAGTGCTAGAGTTGGCGGGACGAGCTCCTACAATGAGCAGTTCTTC. Protein: CSARVGGTSSYNEQFF. This sequence joins TRBV20-1 and TRBJ2-1; tentative D call: TRBD2 (6 bases). V was trimmed by 1 base and J by 0 bases, leaving 13 bases between them. Germline lookup yields CDR1 DFQATT and CDR2 SNEGSKA (reference sequence). CDR3 size: 16 residues.

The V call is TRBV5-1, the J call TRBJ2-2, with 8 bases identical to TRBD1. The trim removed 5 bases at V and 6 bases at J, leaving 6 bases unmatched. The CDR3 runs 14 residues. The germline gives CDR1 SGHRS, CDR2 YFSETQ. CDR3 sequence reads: CASRLTGESGELFF. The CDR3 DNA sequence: TGCGCCAGCAGACTGACAGGGGAATCCGGGGAGCTGTTTTTT.

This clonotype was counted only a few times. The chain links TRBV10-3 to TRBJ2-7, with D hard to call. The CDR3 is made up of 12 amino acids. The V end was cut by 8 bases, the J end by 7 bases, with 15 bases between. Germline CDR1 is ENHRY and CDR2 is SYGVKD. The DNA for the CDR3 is TGTGCCATCGCCGGGCGGCGTGGGGAGCAGTACTTC. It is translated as CAIAGRRGEQYF.

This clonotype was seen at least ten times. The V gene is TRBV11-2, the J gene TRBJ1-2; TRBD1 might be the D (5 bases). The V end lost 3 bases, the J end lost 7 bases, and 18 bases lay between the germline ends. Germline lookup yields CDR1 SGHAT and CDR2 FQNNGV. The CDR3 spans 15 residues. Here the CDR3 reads CASSFAGRLAGGYTF. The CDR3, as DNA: TGTGCCAGCAGCTTCGCGGGACGACTAGCGGGTGGCTACACCTTC.

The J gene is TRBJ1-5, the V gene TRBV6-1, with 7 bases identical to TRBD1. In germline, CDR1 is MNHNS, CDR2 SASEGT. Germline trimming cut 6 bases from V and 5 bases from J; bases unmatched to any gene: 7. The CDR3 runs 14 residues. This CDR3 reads CASRGTEKDQPQHF. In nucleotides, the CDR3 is TGTGCCAGCAGAGGGACAGAAAAGGATCAGCCCCAGCATTTT.

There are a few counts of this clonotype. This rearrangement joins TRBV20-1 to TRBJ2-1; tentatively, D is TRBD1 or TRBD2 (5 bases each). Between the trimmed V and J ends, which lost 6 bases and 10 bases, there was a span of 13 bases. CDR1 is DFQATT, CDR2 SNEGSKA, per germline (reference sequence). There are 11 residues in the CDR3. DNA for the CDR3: TGCAGTGCAAACCGGGACCCCGAGCAGTTCTTC. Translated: CSANRDPEQFF.

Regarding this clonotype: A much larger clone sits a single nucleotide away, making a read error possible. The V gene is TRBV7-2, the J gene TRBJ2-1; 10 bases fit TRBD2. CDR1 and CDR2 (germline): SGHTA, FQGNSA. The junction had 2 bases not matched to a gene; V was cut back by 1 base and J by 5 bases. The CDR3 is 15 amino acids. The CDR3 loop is CASSLELAGHNEQFF. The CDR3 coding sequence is TGTGCCAGCAGCTTAGAACTAGCGGGGCACAATGAGCAGTTCTTC. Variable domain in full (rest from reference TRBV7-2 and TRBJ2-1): GAGVSQSPSNKVTEKGKDVELRCDPISGHTALYWYRQSLGQGLEFLIYFQGNSAPDKSGLPSDRFSAERTGGSVSTLTIQRTQQEDSAVYLCASSLELAGHNEQFFGPGTRLTVL.

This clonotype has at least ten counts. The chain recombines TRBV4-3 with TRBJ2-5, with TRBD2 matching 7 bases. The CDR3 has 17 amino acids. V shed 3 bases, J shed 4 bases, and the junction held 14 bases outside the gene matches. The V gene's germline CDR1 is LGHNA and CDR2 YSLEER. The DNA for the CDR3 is TGCGCCAGCAGCCATCTACCCCCCAGTGGCGGGAGAGAGACCCAGTACTTC. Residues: CASSHLPPSGGRETQYF.

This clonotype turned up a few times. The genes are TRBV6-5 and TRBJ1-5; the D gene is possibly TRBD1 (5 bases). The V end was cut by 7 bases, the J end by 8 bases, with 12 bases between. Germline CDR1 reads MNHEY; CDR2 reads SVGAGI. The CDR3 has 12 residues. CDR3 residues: CASNSLGEPQHF. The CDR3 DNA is TGTGCCAGCAATTCCCTGGGGGAGCCCCAGCATTTT.

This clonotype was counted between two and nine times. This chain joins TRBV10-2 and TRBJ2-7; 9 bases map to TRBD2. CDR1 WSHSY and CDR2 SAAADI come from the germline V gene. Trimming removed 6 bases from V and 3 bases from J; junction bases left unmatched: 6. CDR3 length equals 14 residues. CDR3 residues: CASRDSGGSYEQYF. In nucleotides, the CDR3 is TGCGCCAGCAGGGATAGCGGGGGTAGCTACGAGCAGTACTTC.

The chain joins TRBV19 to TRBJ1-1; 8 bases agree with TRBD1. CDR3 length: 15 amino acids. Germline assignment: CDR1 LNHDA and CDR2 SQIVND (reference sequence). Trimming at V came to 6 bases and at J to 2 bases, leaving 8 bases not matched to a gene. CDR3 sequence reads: CASSPTGGENTEAFF. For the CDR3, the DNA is TGTGCCAGTAGCCCAACAGGGGGTGAAAACACTGAAGCTTTCTTT.

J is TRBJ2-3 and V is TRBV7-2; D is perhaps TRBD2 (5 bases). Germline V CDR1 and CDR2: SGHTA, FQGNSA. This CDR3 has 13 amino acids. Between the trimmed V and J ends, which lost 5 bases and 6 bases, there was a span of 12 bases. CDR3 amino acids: CASSRGRGDTQYF. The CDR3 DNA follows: TGTGCCAGCAGCCGCGGACGAGGGGATACGCAGTATTTT.

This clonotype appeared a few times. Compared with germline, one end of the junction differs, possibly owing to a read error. The CDR3 DNA follows: TGTGCCAGCAGTTTAGCTTCGGGGGGGCCCCTAGATTTT. This gives the protein CASSLASGGPLDF. The chain couples TRBV12-3 or TRBV12-4 to TRBJ1-5; TRBD1 might be the D (6 bases). The CDR3 runs 13 residues.

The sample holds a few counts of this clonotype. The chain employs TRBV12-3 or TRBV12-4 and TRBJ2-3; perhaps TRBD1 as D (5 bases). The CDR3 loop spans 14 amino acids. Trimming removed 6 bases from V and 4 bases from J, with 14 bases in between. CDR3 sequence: CASSRNRWPDTQYF. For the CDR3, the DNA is TGTGCCAGCAGCCGTAACAGGTGGCCAGATACGCAGTATTTT.

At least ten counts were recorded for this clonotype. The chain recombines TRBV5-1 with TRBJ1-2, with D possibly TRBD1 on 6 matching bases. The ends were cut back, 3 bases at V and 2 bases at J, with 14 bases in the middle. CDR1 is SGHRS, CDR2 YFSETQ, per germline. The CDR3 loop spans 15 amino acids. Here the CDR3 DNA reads TGCGCCAGCAGCTCATCCGGGACATTGAACTATGGCTACACCTTC. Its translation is CASSSSGTLNYGYTF.

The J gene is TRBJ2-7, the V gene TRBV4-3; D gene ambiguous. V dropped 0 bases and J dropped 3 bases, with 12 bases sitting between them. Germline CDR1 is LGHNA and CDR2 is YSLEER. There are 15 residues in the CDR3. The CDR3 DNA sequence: TGCGCCAGCAGCCAAGACCTTACGGTTTTCTACGAGCAGTACTTC. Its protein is CASSQDLTVFYEQYF.

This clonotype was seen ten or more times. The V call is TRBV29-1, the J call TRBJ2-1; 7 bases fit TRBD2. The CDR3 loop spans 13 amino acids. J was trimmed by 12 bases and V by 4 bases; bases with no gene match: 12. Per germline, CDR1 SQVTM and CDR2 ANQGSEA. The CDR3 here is CSVASTGSGGQFF. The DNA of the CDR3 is TGCAGCGTTGCGTCGACCGGGTCGGGAGGGCAGTTCTTC.

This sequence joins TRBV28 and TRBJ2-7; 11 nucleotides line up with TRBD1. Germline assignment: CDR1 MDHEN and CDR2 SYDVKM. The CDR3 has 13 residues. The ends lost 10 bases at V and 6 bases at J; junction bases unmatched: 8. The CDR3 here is CANRWTGGIEQYF. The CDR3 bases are TGTGCCAACAGGTGGACAGGGGGCATCGAGCAGTACTTC.

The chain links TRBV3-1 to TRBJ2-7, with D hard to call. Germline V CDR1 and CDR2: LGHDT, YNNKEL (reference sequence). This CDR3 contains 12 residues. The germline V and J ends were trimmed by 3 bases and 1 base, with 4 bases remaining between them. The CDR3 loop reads CASSHASYEQYF. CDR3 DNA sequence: TGTGCCAGCAGCCATGCTTCCTACGAGCAGTACTTC.

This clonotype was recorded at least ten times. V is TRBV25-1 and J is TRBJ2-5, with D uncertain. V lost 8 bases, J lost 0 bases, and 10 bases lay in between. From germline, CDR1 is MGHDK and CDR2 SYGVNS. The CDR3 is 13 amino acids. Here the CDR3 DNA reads TGTGCCAGCTCTGGACCGTACCAAGAGACCCAGTACTTC. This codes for CASSGPYQETQYF.

CDR3 coding DNA: TGTGCCAGCAACCCTAGCGGTAGCACAGATACGCAGTATTTT. Amino acids: CASNPSGSTDTQYF. The chain is built from TRBV6-1 and TRBJ2-3; 7 nucleotides match TRBD2. Losses at the gene ends were 7 bases for V and 0 bases for J; bases not matched to a gene: 4. This CDR3 contains 14 residues. Germline assignment: CDR1 MNHNS and CDR2 SASEGT.

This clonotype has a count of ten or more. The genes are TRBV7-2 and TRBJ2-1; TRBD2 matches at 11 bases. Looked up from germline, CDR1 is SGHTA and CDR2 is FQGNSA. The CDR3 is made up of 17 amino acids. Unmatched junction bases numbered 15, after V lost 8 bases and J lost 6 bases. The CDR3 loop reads CASLPNPGLADLNEQFF. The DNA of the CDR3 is TGTGCCAGCCTCCCCAATCCGGGACTAGCGGATCTCAATGAGCAGTTCTTC.

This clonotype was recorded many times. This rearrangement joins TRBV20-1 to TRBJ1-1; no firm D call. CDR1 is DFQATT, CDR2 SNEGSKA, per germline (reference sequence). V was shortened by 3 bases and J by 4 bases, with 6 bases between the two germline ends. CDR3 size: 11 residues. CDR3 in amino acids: CSASGLTEAFF. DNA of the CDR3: TGCAGTGCTAGTGGGCTCACTGAAGCTTTCTTT.